The T cell receptor (beta chain) described here comes from a study of CD8 T cells in Susac syndrome. This CDR3 has 16 amino acids. Germline V gene lookup returns CDR1 LGHNA and CDR2 YNFKEQ. V was trimmed by 1 base and J by 3 bases, leaving 15 bases between them. When the RNA was reverse transcribed, random hexamers were used with an input of roughly 0.5 to 1 ug. TCRdb redid the calling of the immunoSEQ multiplex PCR reads with MiXCR, one entry per CDR3 protein. The sample shows 150,000 to 200,000 distinct CDR3 sequences, around 94% of them seen only once. Negative isolation yielded the CD8+ and CD4+ T cells, while FACS enriched the TEMRA cells.

Sequenced: CD4+ T cells from PBMCs. This TCR derives from a human donor in good health. V gene TRBV4-2 combines with J gene TRBJ1-2; possible D gene TRBD1, 6 bases. In DNA form, the CDR3 reads TGTGCCAGCAGCCAAGCCACAGGGTCCCTGGACTATGGCTACACCTTC. Translated, it gives CASSQATGSLDYGYTF.